The source of this TCR beta chain is a study of vaccination effects on CD4 cells after COVID-19. Study-wide context: Either the BNT162b2 or mRNA-1273 vaccine was given to participants in two doses.

Study-level points and caveats: Marked clonal contraction was seen in infection- and vaccine-induced clones late after vaccination. Within healthy vaccinees, only 1 of 255 vaccine-induced clones displayed cross-reactivity with common cold coronaviruses.

Assay used: immunoSEQ multiplex PCR; TCRdb lists only in-frame clones, some missing. The table lists approximately 30,000 clones, approximately 72% of them singletons. ViraFEST assay sequencing came after antigen-specific CD4+ T cells were expanded with viral peptide pools. Culture proceeded for more than 8 days, and CD4+ T cells were then isolated. Testing of the vaccine recipients showed negative nucleocapsid antibodies and no prior SARS-CoV-2 infection. Culturing of two million PBMC per well took place with around 9.4 IU/ml IL-2 and around 10 ug/ml peptides. The V gene end was trimmed by 4 bases and the J gene end by 1 base; junction bases not matched to a gene: 6. The CDR3 has 15 amino acids. Looked up from germline, CDR1 is SEHNR and CDR2 is FQNEAQ (reference sequence). Details on this clone: Its antigen is as yet unknown.

The sequenced sample was CD4+ T cells from PBMCs cultured with SARS-CoV-2 spike peptides, obtained before COVID-19 vaccination. This TCR was recovered from a human donor who received a COVID-19 vaccine. The V call is TRBV7-9, the J call TRBJ1-1; 7 bases map to TRBD1. CDR3 DNA sequence: TGTGCCAGCAGCTCATACAGGGGTTCGAACACTGAAGCTTTCTTT. Protein: CASSSYRGSNTEAFF.